This T cell receptor (beta chain) was sequenced during a study of blood T cells in healthy people across ages. V was clipped by 0 bases and J by 0 bases, with 6 bases between them. The CDR3 consists of 15 residues. Germline values: CDR1 SGHRS, CDR2 YFSETQ. This clonotype was counted a few times. The antigen remains undetermined. For the second PCR, which ran for roughly 6 to 11 cycles, a sample-barcoded 5' primer and a J-beta primer mix were used. TCRdb processed the 5' RACE reads anew with MiXCR; each CDR3 protein has one entry. The sample gives hundreds of thousands of distinct CDR3 sequences, over 20% of which show up once; roughly 3.7% is in the top ten. Notes on the study in general: Comparison with aged donors showed that long-lived donors had more naive CD4+ cells and higher diversity. No conclusive comparison of naive versus antigen-experienced cells was possible with unsorted PBMCs.

This rearrangement joins TRBV5-1 to TRBJ2-2; perhaps TRBD1 as D (6 bases). The sequence was collected from a man between 65 and 85 years old in good health. The sequenced sample consisted of blood. CDR3 region: CASSLEGANTGELFF. The CDR3 nucleotides are TGCGCCAGCAGCTTGGAGGGGGCGAACACCGGGGAGCTGTTTTTT.